This T cell receptor beta chain originates from a study of blood T cell repertoires in COVID-19. Study background: Italy, Spain and the United States were the sources of the convalescent and acute COVID-19 samples. T cells, B-cell-depleted T cells, or PBMCs supplied cDNA or gDNA.

Germline CDR1 LGHNA, CDR2 YSLEER. Trimming left V 4 bases short and J 2 bases short, with 17 bases between. The length of the CDR3 is 16 residues. Methods used by the authors: Counts of nucleated cells, estimated from reference gene primer amplification, were obtained. Measured with immunoSEQ multiplex PCR; TCRdb has only the in-frame clones, and not every one. From that table come the V and J calls and clone size; the DNA was used to work out D and trimming. The sample records about 230,000 clones, 70% to 90% being singletons. The chain links TRBV4-3 to TRBJ1-2, with unresolved D. Sequenced material: peripheral blood. This TCR came from a woman younger than 30 who had recovered from COVID-19. CDR3 nucleotide sequence: TGCGCCAGCAGCCGAGGGATAACGGGAGCGAACTATGGCTACACCTTC. The encoded protein is CASSRGITGANYGYTF.